The present TCR beta chain was sequenced within a study of CD8 T cells in ankylosing spondylitis. Study-wide results and caveats: Both synovial fluid and blood in reactive arthritis had previously been reported to carry some motif variants. Disease-linked clones were reportedly significantly enriched in matched ankylosing spondylitis synovial fluid.

Making the TCR beta libraries involved quantitative 5'-RACE with molecular barcodes. A single record per CDR3 protein comes from TCRdb applying MiXCR to the 5' RACE reads. This repertoire shows 150,000 to 200,000 distinct CDR3 sequences, roughly 10% found once; its top ten account for about 16%. The CDR3 sequence is 14 residues long. Trimming cost V 7 bases and J 0 bases, with 10 bases left between them. The germline V gene has CDR1 LNHDA and CDR2 SQIVND (reference sequence). This clonotype was counted only a few times. The antigen remains unidentified. This clonotype was sampled from a female donor with ankylosing spondylitis or in good health (not recorded which). Sequencing was performed on blood, either unsorted or a sorted T cell fraction (not recorded which). This chain uses TRBV19 with TRBJ2-1, with a tentative D call TRBD1 (5 bases). The CDR3 DNA reads TGTGCCAGTAAGGGGTCTCCCTCCTACAATGAGCAGTTCTTC. Protein sequence: CASKGSPSYNEQFF. Full variable domain (missing parts from reference TRBV19 and TRBJ2-1): DGGITQSPKYLFRKEGQNVTLSCEQNLNHDAMYWYRQDPGQGLRLIYYSQIVNDFQKGDIAEGYSVSREKKESFPLTVTSAQKNPTAFYLCASKGSPSYNEQFFGPGTRLTVL.